The 5 T cell receptor beta chains listed next were all sequenced from one sample in a study of human T cells and chemical hapten exposure. Using its own MiXCR run on the RACE reads, TCRdb lists one record per CDR3 protein. The sample shows about 94,000 distinct CDR3 sequences, over 7.5% of them seen only once. Time point described: patch test 2, 6 weeks after DPC sensitization. The treatment is: therapeutic diphenylcyclopropenone sensitization with weekly scalp DPC. The sample was whole blood, taken in connection with sensitization to the hapten diphenylcyclopropenone (DPC). All receptors derive from a woman in her thirties or forties with alopecia areata. Some clones in this sample may be carry-over from other donors' samples.

V and J are TRBV2 and TRBJ2-1; the match to TRBD1 covers 7 bases. From germline, CDR1 is SNHLY and CDR2 FYNNEI. This CDR3 region has 15 residues. The junction had 11 bases not matched to a gene; V was cut back by 4 bases and J by 8 bases. As DNA, the CDR3 is TGTGCCAGCAGTGGCCGTCTTAAACAGGGGTATGAGCAGTTCTTC. Protein product: CASSGRLKQGYEQFF.

The chain links TRBV12-3 or TRBV12-4 to TRBJ2-3; D is perhaps TRBD1 (6 bases). The CDR3 has 15 residues. V was pared by 3 bases and J by 3 bases, with 13 bases between. In DNA form, the CDR3 reads TGTGCCAGCAGTTTTCGCTTTCAGGGGACAGATACGCAGTATTTT. Protein: CASSFRFQGTDTQYF.

This clonotype was seen many times. The chain recombines TRBV28 with TRBJ2-1; 13 bases fit TRBD2. From germline, CDR1 is MDHEN and CDR2 SYDVKM. Unmatched junction bases numbered 6, after V lost 6 bases and J lost 4 bases. CDR3 length: 16 residues. The CDR3 DNA follows: TGTGCCAGCAGGACGAAACTAGCGGGAGGGTACAATGAGCAGTTCTTC. Protein: CASRTKLAGGYNEQFF.

This clonotype was found many times. V usage is TRBV29-1 and J usage is TRBJ1-1; the D is unclear. CDR3 length: 14 residues. V lost 1 base and J 1 base, leaving 10 bases between the germline ends. CDR1 SQVTM and CDR2 ANQGSEA come from the germline V gene. CDR3 coding DNA: TGCAGCGTTGAAGTAGGAGCGCGGAACACTGAAGCTTTCTTT. Its translation: CSVEVGARNTEAFF.

This clonotype was counted many times. The CDR3 sequence is CASSLGEGLAGVGEQFF. CDR3 sequence (DNA): TGTGCCAGCAGCTTAGGGGAGGGACTAGCGGGAGTCGGTGAGCAGTTCTTC. The gene calls are TRBV7-9 and TRBJ2-1; 14 bases agree with TRBD2. J gave up 9 bases and V 1 base, and 8 bases lay outside the gene matches. This CDR3 comprises 17 residues. Germline V gives CDR1 SEHNR, CDR2 FQNEAQ (reference sequence). The full variable domain, with the rest looked up from reference TRBV7-9 and TRBJ2-1, is DTGVSQNPRHKITKRGQNVTFRCDPISEHNRLYWYRQTLGQGPEFLTYFQNEAQLEKSRLLSDRFSAERPKGSFSTLEIQRTEQGDSAMYLCASSLGEGLAGVGEQFFGPGTRLTVL.